The entry below describes one TCR beta chain. The antigen is unknown. These data belong to a study of T cells in Graves' hyperthyroidism and ophthalmopathy. Study results and limitations: Expanded thyroid clonotypes (above 0.001) were mostly also found in blood.

The V end was cut by 1 base, the J end by 1 base, with 8 bases between. The germline gives CDR1 SGHRS, CDR2 YFSETQ. CDR3 length equals 14 residues. TCR beta CDR3 region amplification was performed from RNA transcripts. The HTBI primer set served for first-round RT-PCR of the TCR CDR3. TCRdb re-called the multiplex PCR reads through MiXCR, storing one row per CDR3 protein. The sample carries around 600,000 distinct CDR3 sequences, 12% to 15% recorded once. The clonotype was recovered from a woman younger than 35 with Graves' ophthalmopathy. The sequenced sample consisted of blood. V is TRBV5-1 and J is TRBJ1-1; D not resolved. The CDR3 sequence: CASSLNQRNTEAFF. CDR3 nucleotide sequence: TGCGCCAGCAGCTTGAATCAGAGGAACACTGAAGCTTTCTTT.